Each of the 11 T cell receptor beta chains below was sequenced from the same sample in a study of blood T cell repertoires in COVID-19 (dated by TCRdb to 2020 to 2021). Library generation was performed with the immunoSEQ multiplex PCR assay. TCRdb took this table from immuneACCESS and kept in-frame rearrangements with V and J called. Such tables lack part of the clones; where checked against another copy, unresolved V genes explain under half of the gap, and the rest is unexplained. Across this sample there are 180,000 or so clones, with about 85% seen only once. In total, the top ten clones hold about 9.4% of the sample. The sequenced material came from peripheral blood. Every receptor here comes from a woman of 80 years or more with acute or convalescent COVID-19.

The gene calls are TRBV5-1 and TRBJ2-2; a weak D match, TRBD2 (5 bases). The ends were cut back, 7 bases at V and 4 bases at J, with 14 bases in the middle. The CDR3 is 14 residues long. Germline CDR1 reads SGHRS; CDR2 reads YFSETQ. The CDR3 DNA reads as TGCGCCAGCTGTCCCGGCGGGTTCACCGGGGAGCTGTTTTTT. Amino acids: CASCPGGFTGELFF. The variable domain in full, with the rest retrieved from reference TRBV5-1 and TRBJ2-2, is KAGVTQTPRYLIKTRGQQVTLSCSPISGHRSVSWYQQTPGQGLQFLFEYFSETQRNKGNFPGRFSGRQFSNSRSEMNVSTLELGDSALYLCASCPGGFTGELFFGEGSRLTVL.

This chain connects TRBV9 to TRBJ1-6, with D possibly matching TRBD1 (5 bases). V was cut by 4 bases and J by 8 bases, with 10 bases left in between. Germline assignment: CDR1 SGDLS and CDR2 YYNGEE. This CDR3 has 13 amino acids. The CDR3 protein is CASSWDLDSPLHF. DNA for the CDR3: TGTGCCAGCAGCTGGGACTTGGATTCACCCCTCCACTTT.

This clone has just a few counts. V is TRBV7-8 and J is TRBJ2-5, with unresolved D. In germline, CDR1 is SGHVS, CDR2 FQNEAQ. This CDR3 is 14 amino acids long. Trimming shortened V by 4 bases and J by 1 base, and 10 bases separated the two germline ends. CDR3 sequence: CASSSTELQETQYF. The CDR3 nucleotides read TGTGCCAGCAGCTCGACGGAGCTCCAAGAGACCCAGTACTTC.

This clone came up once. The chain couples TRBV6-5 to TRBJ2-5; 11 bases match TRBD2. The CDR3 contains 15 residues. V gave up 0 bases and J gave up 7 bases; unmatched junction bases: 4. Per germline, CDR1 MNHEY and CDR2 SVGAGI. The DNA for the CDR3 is TGTGCCAGCAGTTACTCGGGTAGCGGGGGGGGGACCCAGTACTTC. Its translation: CASSYSGSGGGTQYF.

DNA of the CDR3: TGTGCCAGCTCACCCAACGGGGTGGACTACGAGCAGTACTTC. The encoded protein is CASSPNGVDYEQYF. The chain carries TRBV18 and TRBJ2-7, with a weak D call TRBD2 (5 bases). The CDR3 is 14 amino acids. Germline CDR1 is KGHSH and CDR2 is LQKENI. V was clipped by 3 bases and J by 3 bases, with 12 bases between them.

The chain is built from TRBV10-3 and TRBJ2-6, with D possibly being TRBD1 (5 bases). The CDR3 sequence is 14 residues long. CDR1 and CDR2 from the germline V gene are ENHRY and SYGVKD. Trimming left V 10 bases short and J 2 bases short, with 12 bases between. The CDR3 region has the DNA TGTGCCACCGGAGACAGTACTGGGGCCAACGTCCTGACTTTC. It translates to CATGDSTGANVLTF.

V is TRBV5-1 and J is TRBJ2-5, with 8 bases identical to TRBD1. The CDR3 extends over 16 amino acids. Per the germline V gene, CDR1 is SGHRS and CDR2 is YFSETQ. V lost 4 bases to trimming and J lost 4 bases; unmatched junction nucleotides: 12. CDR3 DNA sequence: TGCGCCAGCAGCCCGGGGCGGCAGGGGGCTGGAGAGACCCAGTACTTC. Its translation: CASSPGRQGAGETQYF.

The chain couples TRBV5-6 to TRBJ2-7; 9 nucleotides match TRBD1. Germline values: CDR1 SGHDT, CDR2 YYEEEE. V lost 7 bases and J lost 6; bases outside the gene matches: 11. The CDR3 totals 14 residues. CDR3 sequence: CASAGGTGTGEQYF. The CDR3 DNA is TGTGCCAGCGCCGGGGGGACAGGGACGGGCGAGCAGTACTTC.

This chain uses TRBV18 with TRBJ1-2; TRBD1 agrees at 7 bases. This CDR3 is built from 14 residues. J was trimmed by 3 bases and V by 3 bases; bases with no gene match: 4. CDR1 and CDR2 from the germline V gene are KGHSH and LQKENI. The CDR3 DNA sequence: TGTGCCAGCTCACCCTGGCAGGGGGACTATGGCTACACCTTC. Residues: CASSPWQGDYGYTF.

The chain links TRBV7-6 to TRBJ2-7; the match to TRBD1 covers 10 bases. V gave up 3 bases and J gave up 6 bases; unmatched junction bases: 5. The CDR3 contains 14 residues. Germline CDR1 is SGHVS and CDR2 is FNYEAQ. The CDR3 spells CASSLGQGSGEQYF. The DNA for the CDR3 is TGTGCCAGCAGCTTGGGACAGGGGTCGGGCGAGCAGTACTTC.

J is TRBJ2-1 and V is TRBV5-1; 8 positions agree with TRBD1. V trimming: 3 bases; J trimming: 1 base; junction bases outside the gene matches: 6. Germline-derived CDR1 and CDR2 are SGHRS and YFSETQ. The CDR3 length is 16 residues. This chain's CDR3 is CASSSSGGRSYNEQFF. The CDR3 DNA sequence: TGCGCCAGCAGCTCGTCAGGGGGCAGGTCCTACAATGAGCAGTTCTTC. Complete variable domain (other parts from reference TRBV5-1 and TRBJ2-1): KAGVTQTPRYLIKTRGQQVTLSCSPISGHRSVSWYQQTPGQGLQFLFEYFSETQRNKGNFPGRFSGRQFSNSRSEMNVSTLELGDSALYLCASSSSGGRSYNEQFFGPGTRLTVL.